One and the same sample provided the 14 T cell receptor beta chains below, sequenced in a study of shared clonotypes between healthy human individuals. Produced via immunoSEQ multiplex PCR; TCRdb's table is partial and in-frame only. The table lists around 2,000,000 clones, roughly 95% of them singletons. Naive CD8 isolation took CD45RO-negative cells positively selected for CCR7 and excluded terminally differentiated effector memory CD45RA+ cells. The sequenced material came from naive CD8+ T cells sorted from blood. The receptors were gathered from a man aged 18 to 30 in good health.

The genes are TRBV11-3 and TRBJ2-7; TRBD1 agrees at 9 bases. The V and J ends lost 4 bases and 4 bases, in that order; junction bases with no gene match: 23. The CDR3 length is 20 residues. Germline CDR1 is SGHNT and CDR2 is YENEEA. The CDR3: CASSSPGTGYPWDPLYEQYF. The CDR3 nucleotides read TGTGCCAGCAGCTCACCCGGGACAGGGTATCCCTGGGACCCCCTTTACGAGCAGTACTTC. The whole variable domain, remainder taken from reference TRBV11-3 and TRBJ2-7, is EAGVVQSPRYKIIEKKQPVAFWCNPISGHNTLYWYLQNLGQGPELLIRYENEEAVDDSQLPKDRFSAERLKGVDSTLKIQPAELGDSAVYLCASSSPGTGYPWDPLYEQYFGPGTRLTVT.

The chain combines TRBV7-8 with TRBJ2-2; 10 positions agree with TRBD2. Germline CDR1 SGHVS, CDR2 FQNEAQ. CDR3 length: 16 residues. Trimming at V came to 1 base and at J to 4 bases, leaving 3 bases not matched to a gene. CDR3 protein: CASSLVQREGTGELFF. CDR3 nucleotide sequence: TGTGCCAGCAGCTTAGTACAGCGGGAGGGCACCGGGGAGCTGTTTTTT. Complete variable domain (other parts from reference TRBV7-8 and TRBJ2-2): GAGVSQSPRYKVAKRGQDVALRCDPISGHVSLFWYQQALGQGPEFLTYFQNEAQLDKSGLPSDRFFAERPEGSVSTLKIQRTQQEDSAVYLCASSLVQREGTGELFFGEGSRLTVL.

The chain employs TRBV5-1 and TRBJ1-3; D not resolved. CDR1 is SGHRS and CDR2 is YFSETQ in the germline V gene. The CDR3 spans 17 residues. V was pared by 0 bases and J by 2 bases, with 15 bases between. The CDR3 spells CASSLADSPTTGNTIYF. The CDR3 nucleotides are TGCGCCAGCAGCTTGGCGGACTCACCGACGACTGGAAACACCATATATTTT.

The chain is built from TRBV5-6 and TRBJ1-4; no clear D gene. The CDR3 is 14 residues long. The V and J ends lost 0 bases and 6 bases respectively, with 9 bases between them. The germline V gene encodes CDR1 SGHDT and CDR2 YYEEEE. CDR3: CASSLGADYEKLFF. CDR3 coding DNA: TGTGCCAGCAGCTTGGGGGCAGACTATGAAAAACTGTTTTTT.

DNA for the CDR3: TGTGCCAGCAGGATAGCGGGGAGCACAGATACGCAGTATTTT. Amino acid sequence: CASRIAGSTDTQYF. The chain combines TRBV5-6 with TRBJ2-3; 8 bases align to TRBD2. CDR3 length: 14 amino acids. V lost 5 bases, J lost 0 bases, and 2 bases stayed unmatched. Germline V gene sequence: CDR1 SGHDT, CDR2 YYEEEE.

The chain has TRBV9 and TRBJ2-1; 15 nucleotides line up with TRBD2. V was pared by 3 bases and J by 3 bases, with 4 bases of the junction left unmatched. CDR3 length: 17 amino acids. Germline V CDR1 and CDR2: SGDLS, YYNGEE. CDR3 amino acids: CASSAGLAGGGYNEQFF. CDR3 DNA: TGTGCCAGCAGCGCGGGACTAGCGGGAGGCGGCTACAATGAGCAGTTCTTC.

This chain joins TRBV28 and TRBJ1-5; D is undetermined. The V and J ends lost 3 bases and 1 base respectively, with 10 bases between them. The CDR3 runs 15 residues. Per germline, CDR1 MDHEN and CDR2 SYDVKM. CDR3 residues: CASSFVGMSNQPQHF. CDR3 sequence (DNA): TGTGCCAGCAGTTTTGTGGGGATGAGCAATCAGCCCCAGCATTTT.

V usage is TRBV10-2 and J usage is TRBJ2-7; TRBD1 matches at 7 bases. The CDR3 is 13 residues long. V shed 5 bases and J 3 bases; nucleotides not matched to a gene: 4. The germline V gene encodes CDR1 WSHSY and CDR2 SAAADI. The CDR3 reads CASSLQGNYEQYF. Here the CDR3 DNA reads TGCGCCAGCAGTCTACAGGGGAACTACGAGCAGTACTTC.

The rearrangement joins TRBV11-2 to TRBJ2-7, with 7 nucleotides matching TRBD2. V lost 5 bases, J lost 2 bases, and 12 bases stayed unmatched. Germline-derived CDR1 and CDR2 are SGHAT and FQNNGV. This CDR3 region has 16 residues. The CDR3 DNA reads TGTGCCAGCAGCGCAATTACTAGCGCCTTTCCCTACGAGCAGTACTTC. Its translation is CASSAITSAFPYEQYF.

This sequence joins TRBV6-1 and TRBJ2-7, with D uncertain. Germline CDR1 and CDR2: MNHNS and SASEGT. V lost 0 bases and J 8 bases, leaving 8 bases between the germline ends. The CDR3 spans 12 residues. This CDR3 reads CASSEAGPQQYF. CDR3 nucleotides: TGTGCCAGCAGTGAAGCTGGCCCCCAGCAGTACTTC.

The chain couples TRBV7-2 to TRBJ1-1, with no clear D. Trimming left V 1 base short and J 5 bases short, with 11 bases between. Germline assignment: CDR1 SGHTA and CDR2 FQGNSA. The CDR3 runs to 14 residues. The CDR3 DNA is TGTGCCAGCAGCTTAGAGGCGGGCGGAACTGAAGCTTTCTTT. This translates into CASSLEAGGTEAFF.

This clone appeared a single time. The rearrangement links TRBV2 to TRBJ2-7; D is undetermined. The CDR3 covers 12 residues. V lost 1 base and J lost 5, with 6 bases in between. The germline V gene has CDR1 SNHLY and CDR2 FYNNEI. The CDR3 bases are TGTGCCAGCAGTGAAGGGAGCCACGAGCAGTACTTC. Translation: CASSEGSHEQYF. Full variable domain (missing parts from reference TRBV2 and TRBJ2-7): EPEVTQTPSHQVTQMGQEVILRCVPISNHLYFYWYRQILGQKVEFLVSFYNNEISEKSEIFDDQFSVERPDGSNFTLKIRSTKLEDSAMYFCASSEGSHEQYFGPGTRLTVT.

This CDR3 is CASSYSTRGDSYEQYF. For the CDR3, the DNA is TGTGCCAGCAGTTACTCCACCCGCGGGGACTCCTACGAGCAGTACTTC. The J gene is TRBJ2-7, the V gene TRBV6-5; a possible D gene is TRBD2 (6 bases). Germline loops: CDR1 MNHEY, CDR2 SVGAGI. The CDR3 sequence is 16 residues long. V lost 0 bases and J 0 bases, leaving 12 bases between the germline ends.

The CDR3 region is CAISESDKTYEQYF. CDR3 sequence (DNA): TGTGCCATCAGTGAGTCGGACAAAACCTACGAGCAGTACTTC. V gene TRBV10-3 combines with J gene TRBJ2-7; D is perhaps TRBD1 (5 bases). The CDR3 has 14 amino acids. V was shortened by 0 bases and J by 2 bases, with 8 bases between the two germline ends. CDR1 ENHRY and CDR2 SYGVKD come from the germline V gene.